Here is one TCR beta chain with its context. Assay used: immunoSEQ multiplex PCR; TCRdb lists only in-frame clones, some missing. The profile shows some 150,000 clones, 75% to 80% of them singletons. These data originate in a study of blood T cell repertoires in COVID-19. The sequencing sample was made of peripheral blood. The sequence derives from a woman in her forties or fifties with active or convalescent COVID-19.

The CDR3 region is CASSEARGSYGYTF. The CDR3 nucleotides are TGTGCCAGCAGTGAAGCGCGGGGGAGCTATGGCTACACCTTC. V usage is TRBV6-1 and J usage is TRBJ1-2; D is perhaps TRBD1 (5 bases). The CDR3 is 14 amino acids. Trimming removed 0 bases at V and 4 bases at J, with 9 bases between. The germline gives CDR1 MNHNS, CDR2 SASEGT.